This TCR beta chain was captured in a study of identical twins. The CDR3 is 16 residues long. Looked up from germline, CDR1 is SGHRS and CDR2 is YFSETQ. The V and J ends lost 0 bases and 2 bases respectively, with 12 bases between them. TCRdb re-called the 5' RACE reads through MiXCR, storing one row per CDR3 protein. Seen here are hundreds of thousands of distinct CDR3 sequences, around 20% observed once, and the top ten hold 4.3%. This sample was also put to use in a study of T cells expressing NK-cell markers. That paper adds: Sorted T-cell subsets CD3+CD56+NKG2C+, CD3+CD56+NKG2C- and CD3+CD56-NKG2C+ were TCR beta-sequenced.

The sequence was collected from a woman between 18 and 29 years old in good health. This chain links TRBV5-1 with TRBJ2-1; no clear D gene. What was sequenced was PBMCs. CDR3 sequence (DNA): TGCGCCAGCAGCTTGGGACTGTCGCATCCCTACAATGAGCAGTTCTTC. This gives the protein CASSLGLSHPYNEQFF.